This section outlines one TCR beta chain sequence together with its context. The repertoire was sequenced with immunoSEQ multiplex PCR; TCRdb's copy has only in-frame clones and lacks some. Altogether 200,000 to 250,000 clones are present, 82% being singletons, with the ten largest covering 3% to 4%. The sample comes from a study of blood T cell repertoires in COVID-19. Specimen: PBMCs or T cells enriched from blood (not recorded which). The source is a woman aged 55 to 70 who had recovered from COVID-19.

The CDR3 protein is CASIKQTGPNSPLHF. As DNA, the CDR3 is TGTGCCAGTATCAAGCAGACAGGACCCAATTCACCCCTCCACTTT. The rearrangement links TRBV19 to TRBJ1-6, with D possibly matching TRBD1 (6 bases). The ends were cut back, 7 bases at V and 7 bases at J, with 17 bases in the middle. The germline CDR1 and CDR2 sequences are LNHDA and SQIVND (reference sequence). The CDR3 runs to 15 residues.